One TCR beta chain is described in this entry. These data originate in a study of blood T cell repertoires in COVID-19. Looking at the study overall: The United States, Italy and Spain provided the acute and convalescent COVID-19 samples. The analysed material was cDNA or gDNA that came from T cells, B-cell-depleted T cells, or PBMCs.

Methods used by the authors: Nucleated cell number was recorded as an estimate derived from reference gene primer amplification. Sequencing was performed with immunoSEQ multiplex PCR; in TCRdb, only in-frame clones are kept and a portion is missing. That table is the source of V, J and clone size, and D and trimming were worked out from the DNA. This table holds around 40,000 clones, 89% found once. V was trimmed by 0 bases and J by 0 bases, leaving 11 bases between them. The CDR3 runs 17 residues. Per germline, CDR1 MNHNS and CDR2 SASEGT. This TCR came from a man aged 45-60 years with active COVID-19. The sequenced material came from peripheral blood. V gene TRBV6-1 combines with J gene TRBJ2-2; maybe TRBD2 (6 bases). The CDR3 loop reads CASSEAQGDSNTGELFF. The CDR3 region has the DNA TGTGCCAGCAGTGAAGCGCAAGGGGACTCGAACACCGGGGAGCTGTTTTTT.